Presented here are 24 T cell receptor beta chains from one specimen sequenced in a study of T cell repertoires in cytomegalovirus infection. TCRdb analysed the reads with MiXCR anew, one entry per CDR3 protein. The sample has approximately 600,000 distinct CDR3 sequences, 40% seen once. For these receptors, no antigen is known. Here the sequenced sample was cultured PBMCs, taken from culture after CMV antigen stimulation. The receptor set was obtained from a human donor in good health (CMV status not recorded). Some clones in this sample may be carry-over from other donors' samples.

This chain's CDR3 is CASSRTGGHNPYGYTF. The CDR3, as DNA: TGTGCCAGCAGTCGGACAGGGGGCCATAATCCCTATGGCTACACCTTC. V usage is TRBV28 and J usage is TRBJ1-2, with TRBD1 identical over 11 bases. V dropped 5 bases and J dropped 4; count of bases not matched to a gene: 9. Germline-derived CDR1 and CDR2 are MDHEN and SYDVKM. This CDR3 is 16 amino acids long.

This clonotype was seen more than once but under ten times. This chain uses TRBV12-3 or TRBV12-4 with TRBJ2-3, with 8 bases lining up with TRBD1. The CDR3 sequence is 15 residues long. Trimming took 5 bases from V and 0 from J; bases not matched to a gene: 4. CDR3 protein: CASSLDRASTDTQYF. The CDR3 nucleotides read TGTGCCAGCAGTCTGGACAGGGCGAGCACAGATACGCAGTATTTT.

Here the CDR3 reads CATSSASYNEQFF. The CDR3 DNA is TGTGCCACCAGTAGCGCTTCCTACAATGAGCAGTTCTTC. The chain recombines TRBV15 with TRBJ2-1, with D possibly TRBD2 on 5 matching bases. Trimming stripped 6 bases from V and 1 base from J, with 7 bases between. This CDR3 is 13 amino acids long. In germline, CDR1 is LNHNV, CDR2 YYDKDF (reference sequence).

This clonotype was detected a few times. The V gene is TRBV7-2, the J gene TRBJ1-4; D might be TRBD1 (5 bases). Deletions cut 4 bases from V and 5 bases from J, with 14 bases between. There are 15 residues in the CDR3. Germline CDR1 is SGHTA and CDR2 is FQGNSA. In nucleotides, the CDR3 is TGTGCCAGCAGCTCCAGGGTCCAGAGAAATGAAAAACTGTTTTTT. Translation gives CASSSRVQRNEKLFF.

The chain carries TRBV19 and TRBJ1-2, with 11 bases lining up with TRBD1. Germline-derived CDR1 and CDR2 are LNHDA and SQIVND (reference sequence). With 3 bases clipped from V and 6 bases from J, the junction kept 3 bases outside the gene matches. CDR3 length equals 14 residues. CDR3 coding DNA: TGTGCCAGTAGTATTGGACAGGGGGCTAATGGCTACACCTTC. Translation: CASSIGQGANGYTF.

This clonotype was counted between two and nine times. V gene TRBV11-2 combines with J gene TRBJ2-5, with unresolved D. CDR1 and CDR2 from the germline V gene are SGHAT and FQNNGV. The CDR3 sequence is 13 residues long. Trimming removed 5 bases from V and 5 bases from J, with 12 bases in between. The CDR3: CASSPVIGETQYF. The CDR3 coding sequence is TGTGCCAGCAGCCCCGTCATTGGCGAGACCCAGTACTTC. Using reference TRBV11-2 and TRBJ2-5 for the parts outside the CDR3, the full variable domain is EAGVAQSPRYKIIEKRQSVAFWCNPISGHATLYWYQQILGQGPKLLIQFQNNGVVDDSQLPKDRFSAERLKGVDSTLKIQPAKLEDSAVYLCASSPVIGETQYFGPGTRLLVL.

The V and J genes are TRBV9 and TRBJ2-5; TRBD1 agrees at 7 bases. This CDR3 has 14 amino acids. The V and J ends lost 3 bases and 7 bases, in that order; junction bases with no gene match: 9. The germline gives CDR1 SGDLS, CDR2 YYNGEE. The CDR3 coding sequence is TGTGCCAGCAGCGCACTGACAGGGTGGGGGACCCAGTACTTC. It codes for CASSALTGWGTQYF.

V gene TRBV6-5 combines with J gene TRBJ2-1, with D perhaps TRBD1 (6 bases). The CDR3 totals 17 residues. Trimming removed 6 bases at V and 3 bases at J, with 21 bases between. The germline CDR1 and CDR2 sequences are MNHEY and SVGAGI. CDR3 sequence (DNA): TGTGCCAGCAGACCCTATTTCCGGGACACAAGCTACAATGAGCAGTTCTTC. This encodes CASRPYFRDTSYNEQFF.

The sample holds a few counts of this clonotype. V usage is TRBV28 and J usage is TRBJ1-3; D might be TRBD1 (5 bases). The CDR3 runs to 15 residues. Trimming left V 6 bases short and J 3 bases short, with 15 bases between. Germline-derived CDR1 and CDR2 are MDHEN and SYDVKM. For the CDR3, the DNA is TGTGCCAGCAGAGACACAGGTTCAAGTGGAAACACCATATATTTT. Its protein is CASRDTGSSGNTIYF.

This clonotype has a single count. One junction end disagrees with the germline gene, perhaps due to a read error. V and J are TRBV7-2 and TRBJ1-5, with D maybe TRBD1 (5 bases). The germline gives CDR1 SGHTA, CDR2 FQGNSA. The CDR3 has 15 amino acids. CDR3 amino acids: CARSLWGDDNQPQHF. The CDR3 DNA follows: TGTGCCAGGAGCTTATGGGGGGATGACAATCAGCCCCAGCATTTT.

The rearrangement links TRBV12-3 or TRBV12-4 to TRBJ2-5; tentatively, D is TRBD1 or TRBD2 (6 bases each). This CDR3 region has 14 residues. V was cut by 7 bases and J by 4 bases, with 16 bases left in between. Here the CDR3 reads CASTQTRGPETQYF. The CDR3, as DNA: TGTGCCAGCACACAAACTCGGGGGCCAGAGACCCAGTACTTC.

This clonotype occurred many times. The chain is built from TRBV4-2 and TRBJ2-7; D remains ambiguous. Germline V gives CDR1 LGHNA, CDR2 YNFKEQ. Trimming left V 1 base short and J 6 bases short, with 1 base between. This CDR3 region has 10 residues. The CDR3 DNA reads TGTGCCAGCAGCCAAGGCGAGCAGTACTTC. As protein: CASSQGEQYF.

The chain combines TRBV20-1 with TRBJ1-4, with a weak D call TRBD1 (5 bases). This CDR3 is built from 14 residues. Germline lookup yields CDR1 DFQATT and CDR2 SNEGSKA (reference sequence). The V and J ends lost 2 bases and 2 bases respectively, with 9 bases between them. CDR3 loop: CSARSGPTNEKLFF. In DNA, the CDR3 is TGCAGTGCTAGATCAGGGCCCACTAATGAAAAACTGTTTTTT.

The genes are TRBV4-3 and TRBJ1-1, with D uncertain. Germline V lookup: CDR1 LGHNA, CDR2 YSLEER. V dropped 1 base and J dropped 3 bases, with 12 bases sitting between them. The CDR3 is 15 amino acids. DNA of the CDR3: TGCGCCAGCAGCCAAGGCCCGGAGGGAGACACTGAAGCTTTCTTT. Protein product: CASSQGPEGDTEAFF.

This chain links TRBV20-1 with TRBJ2-5; no firm D call. The CDR3 spans 14 residues. V lost 0 bases and J lost 2, with 10 bases in between. The germline gives CDR1 DFQATT, CDR2 SNEGSKA (reference sequence). CDR3 DNA: TGCAGTGCTAGAGAGGTCAACAGACAAGAGACCCAGTACTTC. Residues: CSAREVNRQETQYF.

The V and J genes are TRBV7-9 and TRBJ1-4; D is uncertain. The CDR3 has 15 residues. V gave up 3 bases and J gave up 10 bases, with 18 bases separating them. Per the germline V gene, CDR1 is SEHNR and CDR2 is FQNEAQ (reference sequence). CDR3 sequence (DNA): TGTGCCAGCAGCTTGCCGACCCAAAATAGAGGAAAACTGTTTTTT. It translates to CASSLPTQNRGKLFF.

V usage is TRBV19 and J usage is TRBJ1-5, with D possibly being TRBD1 (6 bases). Germline CDR1 and CDR2: LNHDA and SQIVND (reference sequence). This CDR3 has 17 amino acids. Trimming left V 5 bases short and J 5 bases short, with 22 bases between. The CDR3 DNA sequence: TGTGCCAGTAGTCCACGGCAAACGGGGGGGCGCGATCAGCCCCAGCATTTT. This gives the protein CASSPRQTGGRDQPQHF. The whole variable domain, filled in from reference TRBV19 and TRBJ1-5, reads DGGITQSPKYLFRKEGQNVTLSCEQNLNHDAMYWYRQDPGQGLRLIYYSQIVNDFQKGDIAEGYSVSREKKESFPLTVTSAQKNPTAFYLCASSPRQTGGRDQPQHFGDGTRLSIL.

The V call is TRBV3-1, the J call TRBJ2-7; weak D call: TRBD2 (6 bases). This CDR3 spans 13 amino acids. V lost 2 bases and J 6 bases, leaving 11 bases between the germline ends. Germline lookup yields CDR1 LGHDT and CDR2 YNNKEL (reference sequence). In DNA, the CDR3 is TGTGCCAGCAGCCAATTGGGGGACTTCGAGCAGTACTTC. The encoded protein is CASSQLGDFEQYF.

This sequence joins TRBV20-1 and TRBJ2-3; unclear D gene. The V and J ends lost 3 bases and 6 bases respectively, with 13 bases between them. The CDR3 is 13 amino acids. Germline assignment: CDR1 DFQATT and CDR2 SNEGSKA (reference sequence). CDR3 sequence: CSASQFPWDTQYF. The CDR3, as DNA: TGCAGTGCTAGTCAGTTCCCGTGGGATACGCAGTATTTT.

This clonotype was observed a handful of times. The V gene is TRBV7-8, the J gene TRBJ2-7, with D perhaps matching TRBD2 (5 bases). Trimming took 3 bases from V and 3 from J, leaving 21 bases between them. In germline, CDR1 is SGHVS, CDR2 FQNEAQ. This CDR3 comprises 17 residues. The CDR3 DNA follows: TGTGCCAGCAGCTTGTCGGAGGAGGAACAGTCATTCTACGAGCAGTACTTC. Translation: CASSLSEEEQSFYEQYF. Together with reference TRBV7-8 and TRBJ2-7, the CDR3 gives the full variable domain: GAGVSQSPRYKVAKRGQDVALRCDPISGHVSLFWYQQALGQGPEFLTYFQNEAQLDKSGLPSDRFFAERPEGSVSTLKIQRTQQEDSAVYLCASSLSEEEQSFYEQYFGPGTRLTVT.

CDR3 bases: TGTGCCAGCAGCTTGTACAGGAGCCCTAACTATGGCTACACCTTC. Translation gives CASSLYRSPNYGYTF. The chain has TRBV5-4 and TRBJ1-2, with D maybe TRBD1 (5 bases). Per the germline V gene, CDR1 is SGHNT and CDR2 is YYREEE (reference sequence). V shed 1 base and J shed 0 bases, with 10 bases lying between them. The length of the CDR3 is 15 residues.

J is TRBJ2-1 and V is TRBV11-2, with 9 bases identical to TRBD2. Looked up from germline, CDR1 is SGHAT and CDR2 is FQNNGV. J gave up 9 bases and V 5 bases, and 11 bases lay outside the gene matches. The CDR3 contains 15 residues. The CDR3 nucleotides read TGTGCCAGCAGCCCCGGAGCGGGAGGATGGGGTGAGCAGTTCTTC. Translating it yields CASSPGAGGWGEQFF. Combining the CDR3 with reference TRBV11-2 and TRBJ2-1 gives the whole variable domain EAGVAQSPRYKIIEKRQSVAFWCNPISGHATLYWYQQILGQGPKLLIQFQNNGVVDDSQLPKDRFSAERLKGVDSTLKIQPAKLEDSAVYLCASSPGAGGWGEQFFGPGTRLTVL.

The chain is built from TRBV20-1 and TRBJ2-3, with a possible D match to TRBD2 (5 bases). Germline CDR1 DFQATT, CDR2 SNEGSKA (reference sequence). Between the trimmed V and J ends, which lost 0 bases and 4 bases, there was a span of 11 bases. The CDR3 has 14 amino acids. The CDR3 protein is CSARDPLAADTQYF. The CDR3 nucleotides read TGCAGTGCTAGAGATCCCCTAGCTGCAGATACGCAGTATTTT.

The V call is TRBV7-2, the J call TRBJ2-5; 7 bases match TRBD2. Germline CDR1 SGHTA, CDR2 FQGNSA. Unmatched junction bases numbered 8, after V lost 5 bases and J lost 5 bases. This CDR3 is built from 14 residues. The CDR3 reads CASSPLAGYETQYF. In nucleotides, the CDR3 is TGTGCCAGCAGCCCTTTAGCGGGCTACGAGACCCAGTACTTC. The complete variable domain, with remaining parts taken from reference TRBV7-2 and TRBJ2-5, reads GAGVSQSPSNKVTEKGKDVELRCDPISGHTALYWYRQSLGQGLEFLIYFQGNSAPDKSGLPSDRFSAERTGGSVSTLTIQRTQQEDSAVYLCASSPLAGYETQYFGPGTRLLVL.